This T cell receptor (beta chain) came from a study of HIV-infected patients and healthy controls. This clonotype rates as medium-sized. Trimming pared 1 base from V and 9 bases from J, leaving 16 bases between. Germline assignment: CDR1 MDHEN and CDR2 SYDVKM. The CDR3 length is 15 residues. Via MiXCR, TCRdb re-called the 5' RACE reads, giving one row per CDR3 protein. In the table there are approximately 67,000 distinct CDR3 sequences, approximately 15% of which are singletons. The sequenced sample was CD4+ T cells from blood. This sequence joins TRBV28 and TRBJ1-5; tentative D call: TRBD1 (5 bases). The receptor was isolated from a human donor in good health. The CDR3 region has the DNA TGTGCCAGCAGTTTATTTGGGGGGTCTTATGTGCCCCAGCATTTT. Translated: CASSLFGGSYVPQHF.